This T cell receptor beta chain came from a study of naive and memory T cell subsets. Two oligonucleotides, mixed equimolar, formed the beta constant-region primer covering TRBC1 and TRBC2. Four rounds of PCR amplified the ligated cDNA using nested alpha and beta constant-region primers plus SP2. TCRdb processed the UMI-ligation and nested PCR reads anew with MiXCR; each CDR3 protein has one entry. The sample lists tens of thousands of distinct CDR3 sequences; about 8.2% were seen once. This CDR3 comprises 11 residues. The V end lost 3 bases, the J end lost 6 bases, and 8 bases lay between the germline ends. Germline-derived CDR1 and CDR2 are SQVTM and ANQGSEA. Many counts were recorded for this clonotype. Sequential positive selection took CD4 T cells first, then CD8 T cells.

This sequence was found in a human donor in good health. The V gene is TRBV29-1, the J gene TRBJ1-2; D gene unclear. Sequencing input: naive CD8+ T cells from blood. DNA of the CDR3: TGCAGCGTTGAGGAGAGGCATGGCTACACCTTC. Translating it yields CSVEERHGYTF.